This T cell receptor (beta chain) was recovered during a study of OX40 agonist ivuxolimab in advanced cancers. Study information: Each patient was given ivuxolimab into a vein every 2 weeks, at 0.01 to 10 mg/kg. Findings and caveats of the study: By week 6 at 0.1 to 3.0 mg/kg, blood CD4+ and CD8+ T cells had expanded clonally. What antigens the expanded peripheral T cells recognized was never established.

The repertoire was sequenced with immunoSEQ multiplex PCR; TCRdb's copy has only in-frame clones and lacks some. The profile covers roughly 90,000 clones, with 90% to 95% appearing a single time and approximately 2.9% taken by the ten largest. The CDR3 runs to 15 residues. In germline, CDR1 is MNHEY, CDR2 SVGAGI. J lost 4 bases, V lost 2 bases, and 4 bases had no gene match. The cohort excluded patients with autoimmune disease history or systemic immunosuppression. This clone appeared a single time. Its antigen is not known. The receptor was isolated from an adult with an advanced solid tumor such as melanoma, head and neck, liver or kidney cancer. The chain carries TRBV6-5 and TRBJ1-4; 7 nucleotides agree with TRBD1. This material consisted of CD4+ or CD8+ T cells sorted from blood, taken in a trial of the OX40 agonist ivuxolimab. The CDR3: CASSYTTGINEKLFF. The CDR3 DNA sequence: TGTGCCAGCAGTTACACGACAGGGATTAATGAAAAACTGTTTTTT.